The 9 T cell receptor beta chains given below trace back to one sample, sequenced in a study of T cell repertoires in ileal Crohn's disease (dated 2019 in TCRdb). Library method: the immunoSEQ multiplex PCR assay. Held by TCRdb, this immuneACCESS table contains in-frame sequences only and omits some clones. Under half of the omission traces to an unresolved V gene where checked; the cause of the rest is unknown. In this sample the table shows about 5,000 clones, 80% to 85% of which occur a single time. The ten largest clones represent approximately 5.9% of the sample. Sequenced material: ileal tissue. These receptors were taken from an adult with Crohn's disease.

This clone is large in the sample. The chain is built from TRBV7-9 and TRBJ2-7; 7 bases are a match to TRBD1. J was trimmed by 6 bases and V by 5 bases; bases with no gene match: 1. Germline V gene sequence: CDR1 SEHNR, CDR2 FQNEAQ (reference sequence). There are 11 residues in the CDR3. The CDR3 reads CASSPGGEQYF. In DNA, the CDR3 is TGTGCCAGCAGCCCAGGGGGCGAGCAGTACTTC. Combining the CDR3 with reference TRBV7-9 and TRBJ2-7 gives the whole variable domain DTGVSQNPRHKITKRGQNVTFRCDPISEHNRLYWYRQTLGQGPEFLTYFQNEAQLEKSRLLSDRFSAERPKGSFSTLEIQRTEQGDSAMYLCASSPGGEQYFGPGTRLTVT.

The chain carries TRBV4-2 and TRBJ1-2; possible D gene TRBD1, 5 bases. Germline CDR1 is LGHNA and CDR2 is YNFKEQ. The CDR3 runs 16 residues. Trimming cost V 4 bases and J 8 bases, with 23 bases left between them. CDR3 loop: CASSPGGAGSQWGYTF. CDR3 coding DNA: TGTGCCAGCAGCCCCGGAGGGGCAGGGTCCCAGTGGGGCTACACCTTC.

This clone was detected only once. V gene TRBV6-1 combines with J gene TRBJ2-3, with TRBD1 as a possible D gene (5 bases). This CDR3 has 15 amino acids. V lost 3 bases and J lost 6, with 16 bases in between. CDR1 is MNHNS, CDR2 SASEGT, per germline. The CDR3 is CASSEGFQGPDTQYF. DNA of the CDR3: TGTGCCAGCAGTGAGGGTTTTCAGGGCCCCGATACGCAGTATTTT.

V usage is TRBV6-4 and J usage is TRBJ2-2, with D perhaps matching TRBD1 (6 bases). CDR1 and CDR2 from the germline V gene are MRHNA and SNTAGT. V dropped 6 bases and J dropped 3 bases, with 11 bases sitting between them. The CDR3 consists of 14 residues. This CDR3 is CASSTGSDTGELFF. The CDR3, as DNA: TGTGCCAGCAGCACAGGGTCGGACACCGGGGAGCTGTTTTTT.

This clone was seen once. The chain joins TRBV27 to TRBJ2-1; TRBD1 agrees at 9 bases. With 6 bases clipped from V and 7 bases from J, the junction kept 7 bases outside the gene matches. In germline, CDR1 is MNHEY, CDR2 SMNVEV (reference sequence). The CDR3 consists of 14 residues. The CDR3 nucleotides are TGTGCCAGCAGGGGGACAGGGATGGGGAATGAGCAGTTCTTC. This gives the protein CASRGTGMGNEQFF.

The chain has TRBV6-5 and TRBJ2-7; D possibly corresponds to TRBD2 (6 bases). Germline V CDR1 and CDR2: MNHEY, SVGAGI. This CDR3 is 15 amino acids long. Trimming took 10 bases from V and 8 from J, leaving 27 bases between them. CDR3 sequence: CATAASSVRYDQQYF. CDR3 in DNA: TGTGCCACAGCTGCTTCTAGCGTACGCTACGACCAGCAGTACTTC.

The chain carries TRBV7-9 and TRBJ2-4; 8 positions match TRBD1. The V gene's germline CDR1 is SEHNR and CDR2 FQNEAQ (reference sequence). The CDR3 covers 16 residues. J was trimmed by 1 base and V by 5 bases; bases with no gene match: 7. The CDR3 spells CASSDPRTGAKNIQYF. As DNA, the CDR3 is TGTGCCAGCAGCGACCCCCGGACAGGGGCCAAAAACATTCAGTACTTC.

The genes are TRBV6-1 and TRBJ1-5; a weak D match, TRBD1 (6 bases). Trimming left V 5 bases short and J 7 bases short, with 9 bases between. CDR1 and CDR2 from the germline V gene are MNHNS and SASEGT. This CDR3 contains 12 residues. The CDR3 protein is CASSQGYQPQHF. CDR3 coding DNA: TGTGCCAGCAGTCAGGGGTACCAGCCCCAGCATTTT.

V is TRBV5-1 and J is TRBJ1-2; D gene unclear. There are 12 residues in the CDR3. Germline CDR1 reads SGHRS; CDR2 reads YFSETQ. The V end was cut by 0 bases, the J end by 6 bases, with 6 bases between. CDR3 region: CASSLDGNGYTF. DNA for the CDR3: TGCGCCAGCAGCTTGGACGGTAATGGCTACACCTTC.